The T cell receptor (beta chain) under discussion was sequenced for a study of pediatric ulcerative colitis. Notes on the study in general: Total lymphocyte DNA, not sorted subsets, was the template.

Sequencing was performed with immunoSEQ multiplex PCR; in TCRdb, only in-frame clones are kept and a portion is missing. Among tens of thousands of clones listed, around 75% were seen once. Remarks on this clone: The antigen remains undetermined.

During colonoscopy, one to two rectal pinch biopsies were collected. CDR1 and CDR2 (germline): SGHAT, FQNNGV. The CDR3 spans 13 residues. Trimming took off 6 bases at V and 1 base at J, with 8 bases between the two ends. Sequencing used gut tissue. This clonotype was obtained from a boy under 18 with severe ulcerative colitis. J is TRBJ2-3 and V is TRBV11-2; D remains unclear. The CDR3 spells CASRRPGTDTQYF. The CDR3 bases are TGTGCCAGCAGAAGACCGGGCACAGATACGCAGTATTTT.